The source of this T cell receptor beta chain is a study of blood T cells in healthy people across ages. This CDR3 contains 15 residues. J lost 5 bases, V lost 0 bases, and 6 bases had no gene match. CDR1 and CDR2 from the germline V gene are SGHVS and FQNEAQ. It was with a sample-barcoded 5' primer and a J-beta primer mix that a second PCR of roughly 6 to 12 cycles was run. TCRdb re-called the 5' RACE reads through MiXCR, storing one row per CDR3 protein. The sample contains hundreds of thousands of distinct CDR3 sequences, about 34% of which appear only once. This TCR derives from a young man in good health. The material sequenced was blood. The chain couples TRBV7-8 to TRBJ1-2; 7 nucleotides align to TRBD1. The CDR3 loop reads CASSLAPTGPYGYTF. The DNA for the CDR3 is TGTGCCAGCAGCTTAGCCCCGACAGGGCCTTATGGCTACACCTTC.